This TCR beta chain came from a study of neurological immune-mediated disorders. Points from the study as a whole: Subjects shared no identical expanded-clone CDR3 amino acid sequences, suggesting private TCR-beta repertoires in all groups. Levels of TCR clonal expansion peaked in HTLV-1-associated myelopathy and reached their lowest in multiple sclerosis, under those of healthy controls.

The cDNA was generated by 5'RACE with 10-nucleotide random UMIs. One entry per CDR3 protein, called by TCRdb with MiXCR from the 5' RACE reads. The sample records around 50,000 distinct CDR3 sequences, under 30% being singletons. The study used blood bank volunteers in Maryland, USA, as healthy controls. Trimming shortened V by 2 bases and J by 13 bases, and 20 bases separated the two germline ends. Germline V gene data show CDR1 as DFQATT and CDR2 as SNEGSKA (reference sequence). CDR3 length: 13 amino acids. In its sample, this clonotype was seen many times. Its cognate antigen is unknown. This chain uses TRBV20-1 with TRBJ1-2, with a tentative D call TRBD1 (5 bases). Sequenced input: PBMCs. The receptor was derived from a woman in her 70s in good health. CDR3 amino acids: CSARRAGVLVGTF. The CDR3 DNA sequence: TGCAGTGCTAGACGAGCGGGGGTCTTGGTGGGCACCTTC.